A single sample is the source of the 13 T cell receptor beta chains below, sequenced in a study of post-analysis software for immune sequencing data. General study findings and limits: Five or six TRBV segments, TRBV5-6, TRBV5-1 and TRBV20-1 among them, were found more frequent in patients than controls.

TCR beta cDNA libraries had unique molecular identifiers. TCRdb itself ran the PCR reads through MiXCR, one entry per CDR3 protein. The sample has 550,000 to 700,000 distinct CDR3 sequences; 44% are singletons. Antigen specificity for these receptors is unknown. Source material: blood. The source of these receptors is a girl aged 5 to 17 with multiple sclerosis.

This clonotype was seen just once. The chain couples TRBV6-5 to TRBJ2-3; either TRBD1 or TRBD2 may supply D (5 bases each). Germline CDR1 reads MNHEY; CDR2 reads SVGAGI. There are 14 residues in the CDR3. V was shortened by 5 bases and J by 3 bases, with 12 bases between the two germline ends. CDR3 nucleotides: TGTGCCAGCAGTACCCAGTGGGGGACAGATACGCAGTATTTT. Its protein product is CASSTQWGTDTQYF.

This clonotype was recorded once. This chain links TRBV5-1 with TRBJ1-6; 9 bases agree with TRBD1. The CDR3 runs to 16 residues. Germline trimming cut 2 bases from V and 5 bases from J; bases unmatched to any gene: 5. Germline V gene sequence: CDR1 SGHRS, CDR2 YFSETQ. The DNA of the CDR3 is TGCGCCAGCAGCTTACAGGGGGCGCTCCATAATTCACCCCTCCACTTT. This codes for CASSLQGALHNSPLHF.

This clonotype has only one observation. The chain combines TRBV12-3 or TRBV12-4 with TRBJ2-7, with D tentatively TRBD2 (6 bases). With 7 bases removed from V and 6 bases from J, the gap between germline ends came to 13 bases. The CDR3 runs to 12 residues. The CDR3 spells CASTWRESEQYF. The CDR3 DNA follows: TGTGCCAGCACCTGGCGGGAATCCGAGCAGTACTTC.

This clonotype was observed many times. The CDR3 bases are TGTGCCAGCAGCTCCCGTTTCAATGAGCAGTTCTTC. Translation: CASSSRFNEQFF. The chain couples TRBV7-2 to TRBJ2-1; D unclear. The germline V and J ends were trimmed by 4 bases and 6 bases, with 7 bases remaining between them. The CDR3 consists of 12 residues. Per the germline V gene, CDR1 is SGHTA and CDR2 is FQGNSA.

V gene TRBV12-3 or TRBV12-4 combines with J gene TRBJ1-1; no clear D. Trimming cost V 5 bases and J 11 bases, with 15 bases left between them. The CDR3 covers 12 residues. The CDR3 reads CASSVLREEAFF. The CDR3 DNA follows: TGTGCCAGCAGTGTTCTGCGGGAGGAGGCTTTCTTT.

As regards this clonotype: A read error is possible here, since a much larger clone lies one base away. The V call is TRBV6-4, the J call TRBJ2-1; TRBD2 aligns across 9 bases. CDR1 is MRHNA and CDR2 is SNTAGT in the germline V gene. The V gene end was trimmed by 0 bases and the J gene end by 8 bases; junction bases not matched to a gene: 5. CDR3 length: 15 amino acids. CDR3 sequence (DNA): TGTGCCAGCAGTGACTCGGTTAGCGGGGGCTATGAGCAGTTCTTC. Protein sequence: CASSDSVSGGYEQFF.

The chain employs TRBV6-6 and TRBJ2-5; TRBD2 matches 8 bases. CDR3 length: 14 amino acids. Trimming cost V 5 bases and J 7 bases; bases outside gene matches: 9. The germline V gene has CDR1 MNHNY and CDR2 SVGAGI (reference sequence). The CDR3 DNA sequence: TGTGCCAGCAGTCCGAGCGGGAGTAGGGTGACCCAGTACTTC. It is translated as CASSPSGSRVTQYF.

This clonotype was counted between two and nine times. The chain couples TRBV25-1 to TRBJ1-2; unclear D gene. Germline V CDR1 and CDR2: MGHDK, SYGVNS. This CDR3 is 14 amino acids long. The V gene lost 1 base and the J gene lost 4 bases, with 10 bases spanning the gap. The CDR3 DNA follows: TGTGCCAGCAGTGAATCTGTAGGGTTCTATGGCTACACCTTC. It codes for CASSESVGFYGYTF.

This clonotype was seen only a few times. The J gene is TRBJ2-5, the V gene TRBV12-3 or TRBV12-4, with 7 bases matching TRBD1. V shed 2 bases, J shed 4 bases, and the junction held 4 bases outside the gene matches. The CDR3 is 14 residues long. The CDR3 region has the DNA TGTGCCAGCAGTTTACGGGCAGGGGGAGAGACCCAGTACTTC. This codes for CASSLRAGGETQYF.

This clonotype was counted between two and nine times. The J gene is TRBJ2-3, the V gene TRBV20-1; 10 nucleotides match TRBD2. This CDR3 contains 15 residues. The germline gives CDR1 DFQATT, CDR2 SNEGSKA (reference sequence). J lost 6 bases, V lost 0 bases, and 6 bases had no gene match. CDR3 loop: CSARDQAGGLDTQYF. In DNA form, the CDR3 reads TGCAGTGCTAGAGATCAAGCGGGAGGGCTGGATACGCAGTATTTT.

The J gene is TRBJ2-1, the V gene TRBV3-1, with 11 positions matching TRBD2. Germline trimming cut 5 bases from V and 2 bases from J; bases unmatched to any gene: 8. Germline V lookup: CDR1 LGHDT, CDR2 YNNKEL (reference sequence). There are 17 residues in the CDR3. Here the CDR3 DNA reads TGTGCCAGCAGCTATGTACCGGGACTAGCGGCCTACAATGAGCAGTTCTTC. Its translation is CASSYVPGLAAYNEQFF.

The V gene is TRBV4-1, the J gene TRBJ2-4; D gene uncertain. V was trimmed by 1 base and J by 9 bases, leaving 19 bases between them. The CDR3 sequence is 16 residues long. The germline V gene encodes CDR1 MGHRA and CDR2 YSYEKL. CDR3 amino acids: CASSQVRDGRQSIQYF. The CDR3 DNA sequence: TGCGCCAGCAGCCAAGTAAGAGACGGACGGCAGAGCATTCAGTACTTC.

CDR3 nucleotide sequence: TGTGCCAGCAGTTTGTTGGGTACGGAAAACATTCAGTACTTC. Translated, it gives CASSLLGTENIQYF. The rearrangement uses TRBV12-3 or TRBV12-4 and TRBJ2-4, with no clear D. This CDR3 comprises 14 residues. The V and J ends lost 3 bases and 5 bases respectively, with 11 bases between them.